Listed below are T cell receptor beta chains from one sample, sequenced in a study of T cells after yellow fever vaccination. One entry per CDR3 protein, called by TCRdb with MiXCR from the 5' RACE reads. Counted here are some 300,000 distinct CDR3 sequences, approximately 8% occurring once; the ten biggest clones make up around 3.4%. The sample consisted of CD4+ T cells sorted from PBMCs, taken 5 days after the yellow fever booster vaccination. These receptors were collected from a young man who received the YFV17D yellow fever vaccine. CDR3s include the opening cysteine and the closing phenylalanine or tryptophan. Each record gives: clone size, V gene, J gene, D gene, CDR3 DNA, CDR3 protein. The D gene is left open where the match is weak. Size values are once, few and many counts, or a class for expanded clones, and some rows have none.

many	TRBV12-3/TRBV12-4	TRBJ2-3	-	TGTGCCAGCAGTTTAACCGCGGGGACAGATACGCAGTATTTT	CASSLTAGTDTQYF
few	TRBV12-3/TRBV12-4	TRBJ2-5	TRBD1	TGTGCCAGCATCCTGACAGGGGGTCTGGAAGAGACCCAGTACTTC	CASILTGGLEETQYF
few	TRBV7-9	TRBJ1-2	-	TGTGCCAGCGGTTTTACGGCCGGCGGCTACACCTTC	CASGFTAGGYTF
-	TRBV5-4	TRBJ2-2	-	TGTGCCAGCAGCTTAACGAATGGGGCCGGGGAGCTGTTTTTT	CASSLTNGAGELFF
many	TRBV28	TRBJ1-3	-	TGTGCCAGCACCAGACCTCACTCTGGAAACACCATATATTTT	CASTRPHSGNTIYF
many	TRBV5-1	TRBJ1-5	-	TGCGCCAGCAGCTTGGTCCCCAATCAGCCCCAGCATTTT	CASSLVPNQPQHF
few	TRBV30	TRBJ2-5	-	TGTGCCTGGAGTGACGACTACCAAGAGACCCAGTACTTC	CAWSDDYQETQYF
few	TRBV7-9	TRBJ2-5	-	TGTGCCAGGACTATAAACAGGGCCCCAAGCGGAGAGACCCAGTACTTC	CARTINRAPSGETQYF
-	TRBV2	TRBJ2-3	-	TGTGCCAGCCTTCCCAGCACAGATACGCAGAATTTT	CASLPSTDTQNF
few	TRBV7-2	TRBJ1-5	TRBD1	TGTGCCAGCAGCTTAGAACAGGGGTTGAATCAGCCCCAGCATTTT	CASSLEQGLNQPQHF
few	TRBV9	TRBJ2-3	-	TGTGCCAGCGGTGGACAGTACACAGATACGCAGTATTTT	CASGGQYTDTQYF
few	TRBV20-1	TRBJ1-2	TRBD1	TGCAGTGCTCCTGATAGGTCCGGGACAGCCAATGGCTACACCTTC	CSAPDRSGTANGYTF
few	TRBV14	TRBJ2-5	-	TGTGCCAGCAGCCAAGAAGGAGGGGGCAAGGAGACCCAGTACTTC	CASSQEGGGKETQYF
-	TRBV18	TRBJ1-1	-	TGTGCCAGCTCAGAGAGGGACAAGAACACTGAAGCTTTCTTT	CASSERDKNTEAFF
-	TRBV5-6	TRBJ1-2	TRBD1	TGTGCCAGCACCGTTTCTTGGACAGGCGGCTATGGCTACACCTTC	CASTVSWTGGYGYTF
-	TRBV7-2	TRBJ1-6	TRBD1	TGTGCCAGCAGCCCTCCCGGGACAGGGAATAATTCACCCCTCCACTTT	CASSPPGTGNNSPLHF
few	TRBV6-2/TRBV6-3	TRBJ2-5	-	TGTGCCAGCAGTTACTCGATGGCCAGTAGGGAGACCCAGTACTTC	CASSYSMASRETQYF
-	TRBV5-1	TRBJ2-3	TRBD2	TGCGCCAGCAGCGAAAGCAGCGGGGGGTTCACAGATACGCAGTATTTT	CASSESSGGFTDTQYF
many	TRBV6-2/TRBV6-3	TRBJ2-7	TRBD1	TGTGCCAGCTCCCCCCTGGGACAGGGGATATACGAGCAGTACTTC	CASSPLGQGIYEQYF
few	TRBV5-1	TRBJ2-7	-	TGCGCCAGCAGCCCTACCGGGACAAGTTATTACGAGCAGTACTTC	CASSPTGTSYYEQYF
-	TRBV7-2	TRBJ2-1	TRBD1	TGTGCCAGCAGCTTTACGGGACAGGGCGGACAGTTCTTC	CASSFTGQGGQFF
-	TRBV6-2/TRBV6-3	TRBJ2-1	TRBD2	TGTGCCAGCAGTACCCGGGCTGGGGGGGCCTACAATGAGCAGTTCTTC	CASSTRAGGAYNEQFF
-	TRBV6-2/TRBV6-3	TRBJ1-1	-	TGTGCCAGCAGTTTCCCCCAGGTAACCACTGAAGCTTTCTTT	CASSFPQVTTEAFF
-	TRBV12-2	TRBJ2-5	-	TGTGCAAGTCGCTTAGTGAGGAAGGACAGGGGAAGGGCGGACGAAGAGACCCAGTACTTC	CASRLVRKDRGRADEETQYF
-	TRBV18	TRBJ1-5	TRBD1	TGTGCCAGCTCACCTGGGACAGGGACCTTGGGGCCCCAGCATTTT	CASSPGTGTLGPQHF
few	TRBV3-1	TRBJ2-1	TRBD2	TGTGCCAGCAGCCAAGATTTTAATAGCGGGGGCTCCTACAATGAGCAGTTCTTC	CASSQDFNSGGSYNEQFF
few	TRBV18	TRBJ2-5	-	TGTGCCAGCTCAGCATCGGACAGAAAAGAGACCCAGTACTTC	CASSASDRKETQYF
few	TRBV19	TRBJ2-6	-	TGTGCCAGTAGAAAACAGGGAGCTGGGGCCAACGTCCTGACTTTC	CASRKQGAGANVLTF
-	TRBV9	TRBJ2-1	-	TGTGCCAGCAGCCTTTACAGTGGACGAGGCAATGAGCAGTTCTTC	CASSLYSGRGNEQFF
-	TRBV6-6	TRBJ2-5	TRBD1	TGTGCCAGCAGTTCTCCGACAGGGGGCTTCGAAGAGACCCAGTACTTC	CASSSPTGGFEETQYF
few	TRBV5-1	TRBJ2-7	TRBD1	TGCGCCAGCAGCTTGTCGCCCAGGGACAGCCGCTACGAGCAGTACTTC	CASSLSPRDSRYEQYF
-	TRBV6-2/TRBV6-3	TRBJ1-1	-	TGTGCCAGCAGTTACCGGGCAGGGCCGGGCACTGAAGCTTTCTTT	CASSYRAGPGTEAFF
-	TRBV15	TRBJ2-1	-	TGTGCCACCAGCAGAGACCGTATAGCCGAGGAGCAGTTCTTC	CATSRDRIAEEQFF
few	TRBV4-3	TRBJ1-2	TRBD1	TGCGCCAGCAGCCAACAACAGGGGACTAACTATGGCTACACCTTC	CASSQQQGTNYGYTF
many	TRBV12-3/TRBV12-4	TRBJ2-1	-	TGTGCCAGCACCAGCACCGTAGCTGGGGGGGCCGGGAATGAGCAGTTCTTC	CASTSTVAGGAGNEQFF
few	TRBV9	TRBJ2-4	TRBD2	TGTGCCAGCAGCGTCGGGGGGGACCCGGGGATTCAGTACTTC	CASSVGGDPGIQYF
-	TRBV24-1	TRBJ2-1	-	TGTGCCACCAGTGACGGGGACCTCAATGAGCAGTTCTTC	CATSDGDLNEQFF
few	TRBV29-1	TRBJ1-2	TRBD1	TGCAGCGTTGTCATCCTGGACAGGGGCCACCAGAACTACTATGGCTACACCTTC	CSVVILDRGHQNYYGYTF
few	TRBV20-1	TRBJ2-3	TRBD1	TGCTCACTCTGGCAGGGGGCGACAGATACGCAGTATTTT	CSLWQGATDTQYF
few	TRBV7-2	TRBJ2-3	TRBD2	TGTGCCAGCAGCTCCAGACTAGCGGGCACAGATACGCAGTATTTT	CASSSRLAGTDTQYF
many	TRBV4-3	TRBJ2-4	-	TGCGCCAGCAGCCAAGAGGGGGCGACGCTAGCCAAAAACATTCAGTACTTC	CASSQEGATLAKNIQYF
-	TRBV6-1	TRBJ1-4	-	TGTGCCAGCAGGTGGGGGCCAACTAATGAAAAACTGTTTTTT	CASRWGPTNEKLFF
few	TRBV5-6	TRBJ2-3	-	TGTGCCAGCAGCACACAGGTTAGCACAGATACGCAGTATTTT	CASSTQVSTDTQYF
few	TRBV20-1	TRBJ1-2	-	TGCAGTGCTAGTGACAGTGGCTACACCTTC	CSASDSGYTF
few	TRBV2	TRBJ2-7	-	TGTGCCAGCAGTGACCCAGGGATACCCTACGAGCAGTACTTC	CASSDPGIPYEQYF
many	TRBV4-1	TRBJ2-1	TRBD1	TGCGCCAGCAGCCAACCACCGGGACAGGTGGCCTTCAGAGAGCAGTTCTTC	CASSQPPGQVAFREQFF
-	TRBV4-3	TRBJ1-2	TRBD1	TGCGCCAGCAGCCAAAACAGGGGGCAAGGCTACACCTTC	CASSQNRGQGYTF
many	TRBV13	TRBJ2-2	-	TGTGCCAGCAGCTTAGAGGACACCGGGGAGCTGTTTTTT	CASSLEDTGELFF
-	TRBV9	TRBJ2-2	-	TGTGCCAGCAGCCCCCTCGGGGGCACGAACACCGGGGAGCTGTTTTTT	CASSPLGGTNTGELFF
-	TRBV5-1	TRBJ2-5	TRBD1	TGCGCCAGCAGCCCCACAGGGGTGGAAGAGACCCAGTACTTC	CASSPTGVEETQYF
many	TRBV7-6	TRBJ1-4	-	TGTGCCAGCAGCTTAGGGGCGGTTAATGAAAAACTGTTTTTT	CASSLGAVNEKLFF
-	TRBV6-5	TRBJ1-1	-	TGTGCCAGCAGTCCCTTTATACGCACTGAAGCTTTCTTT	CASSPFIRTEAFF
many	TRBV5-1	TRBJ2-3	TRBD2	TGCGCCAGCAGCTTGGGCCTAGCGGGGGGGCCGGATACGCAGTATTTT	CASSLGLAGGPDTQYF
many	TRBV7-2	TRBJ1-2	TRBD1	TGTGCCAGCAGCTTCAGGGGGGGCCCTAACTATGGCTACACCTTC	CASSFRGGPNYGYTF